One sample yielded the 28 T cell receptor beta chains listed below, sequenced in a study of identical twins. Via MiXCR, TCRdb re-called the 5' RACE reads, giving one row per CDR3 protein. The sample lists around 1.7 million distinct CDR3 sequences; about 30% were seen once. The sequencing input was cord blood. Every receptor here comes from a newborn girl in good health.

This chain uses TRBV12-3 or TRBV12-4 with TRBJ2-1, with TRBD2 matching over 11 bases. This CDR3 is 16 amino acids long. J gave up 6 bases and V 8 bases, and 12 bases lay outside the gene matches. The DNA for the CDR3 is TGTGCCAGCCTCCGATCAGCGGGACTAGCGGCCAATGAGCAGTTCTTC. It is translated as CASLRSAGLAANEQFF.

V is TRBV4-1 and J is TRBJ1-1, with TRBD1 matching 8 bases. The length of the CDR3 is 16 residues. Germline V CDR1 and CDR2: MGHRA, YSYEKL. V was pared by 1 base and J by 12 bases, with 16 bases of the junction left unmatched. The DNA for the CDR3 is TGCGCCAGCAGCCAAGGAGCGGCAGGGGGCACGAAGACGACTTTCTTT. Its translation is CASSQGAAGGTKTTFF.

This clonotype was observed a handful of times. V and J are TRBV20-1 and TRBJ1-4; the D gene is possibly TRBD1 (5 bases). Germline lookup yields CDR1 DFQATT and CDR2 SNEGSKA (reference sequence). Trimming took 0 bases from V and 8 from J, leaving 13 bases between them. This CDR3 has 14 residues. The CDR3 sequence is CSARDWRGREKLFF. The CDR3 coding sequence is TGCAGTGCTAGAGATTGGAGGGGAAGGGAAAAACTGTTTTTT.

This clonotype was found a few times. The CDR3 protein is CASSNLTGSPLQETQYF. CDR3 DNA sequence: TGTGCCAGCAGTAACTTGACAGGGTCCCCTCTTCAAGAGACCCAGTACTTC. The genes are TRBV2 and TRBJ2-5, with 7 bases matching TRBD1. The junction had 14 bases not matched to a gene; V was cut back by 5 bases and J by 2 bases. The length of the CDR3 is 17 residues. The germline gives CDR1 SNHLY, CDR2 FYNNEI.

The gene calls are TRBV12-5 and TRBJ2-3; 7 bases align to TRBD2. After removal of 7 bases from V and 0 bases from J, the junction contained 7 bases not matched to a gene. This CDR3 comprises 15 residues. Germline values: CDR1 LGHNT, CDR2 FRNRAP. The CDR3 DNA sequence: TGTGCTAGTGCCGAAAGCGGGGTTAGCACAGATACGCAGTATTTT. Its translation: CASAESGVSTDTQYF.

This clonotype was found a few times. DNA for the CDR3: TGTGCCATAGGACTAGCGGGAGGCCGCTCCTACAATGAGCAGTTCTTC. Translated: CAIGLAGGRSYNEQFF. The V call is TRBV10-3, the J call TRBJ2-1, with 14 positions matching TRBD2. The germline gives CDR1 ENHRY, CDR2 SYGVKD. The CDR3 covers 16 residues. V trimming: 9 bases; J trimming: 0 bases; junction bases outside the gene matches: 4.

This rearrangement joins TRBV7-6 to TRBJ1-1, with 7 bases lining up with TRBD1. Trimming took 2 bases from V and 0 from J; bases not matched to a gene: 9. The CDR3 is made up of 17 amino acids. From germline, CDR1 is SGHVS and CDR2 FNYEAQ. The chain's CDR3 is CASSLPRTGEMNTEAFF. The CDR3 DNA reads TGTGCCAGCAGCTTACCAAGGACAGGAGAGATGAACACTGAAGCTTTCTTT.

V gene TRBV20-1 combines with J gene TRBJ2-3; TRBD2 matches at 9 bases. This CDR3 contains 13 residues. The germline V gene has CDR1 DFQATT and CDR2 SNEGSKA (reference sequence). The V gene end was trimmed by 4 bases and the J gene end by 6 bases; junction bases not matched to a gene: 5. The CDR3 sequence is CSAISGGEDTQYF. CDR3 DNA: TGCAGTGCTATTAGCGGGGGAGAGGATACGCAGTATTTT.

This chain joins TRBV27 and TRBJ2-7, with a tentative D call TRBD1 (6 bases). The germline gives CDR1 MNHEY, CDR2 SMNVEV (reference sequence). The V end was cut by 8 bases, the J end by 0 bases, with 17 bases between. This CDR3 comprises 15 residues. The chain's CDR3 is CASAMGAGLSYEQYF. CDR3 nucleotide sequence: TGTGCCAGCGCTATGGGGGCAGGCCTCTCCTACGAGCAGTACTTC.

The gene calls are TRBV28 and TRBJ2-2, with D perhaps being TRBD1 or TRBD2 (5 bases each). Germline CDR1 reads MDHEN; CDR2 reads SYDVKM. V was trimmed by 4 bases and J by 7 bases, leaving 10 bases between them. CDR3 size: 13 residues. CDR3 sequence (DNA): TGTGCCAGCAGTTCCGGGGCCTACGGGGAGCTGTTTTTT. It is translated as CASSSGAYGELFF. Full variable domain (rest looked up from reference TRBV28 and TRBJ2-2): DVKVTQSSRYLVKRTGEKVFLECVQDMDHENMFWYRQDPGLGLRLIYFSYDVKMKEKGDIPEGYSVSREKKERFSLILESASTNQTSMYLCASSSGAYGELFFGEGSRLTVL.

This clonotype was seen only once. The chain carries TRBV12-3 or TRBV12-4 and TRBJ2-1; D remains unclear. The CDR3 runs 13 residues. V gave up 5 bases and J gave up 3 bases, with 8 bases separating them. The CDR3 sequence: CASSREDYNEQFF. In DNA form, the CDR3 reads TGTGCCAGCAGTCGCGAGGACTACAATGAGCAGTTCTTC.

The V call is TRBV20-1, the J call TRBJ1-2; 8 bases are shared with TRBD1. The CDR3 contains 16 residues. In germline, CDR1 is DFQATT, CDR2 SNEGSKA (reference sequence). V trimming: 0 bases; J trimming: 2 bases; junction bases outside the gene matches: 8. The CDR3 region has the DNA TGCAGTGCTAGAGATCGGTCTCGACAGGGGAACTATGGCTACACCTTC. Protein product: CSARDRSRQGNYGYTF.

This clonotype was seen only a few times. This sequence joins TRBV20-1 and TRBJ1-1; no firm D call. CDR1 and CDR2 from the germline V gene are DFQATT and SNEGSKA (reference sequence). V lost 3 bases to trimming and J lost 1 base, with 15 bases between them. CDR3 length equals 15 residues. The CDR3 sequence: CSASVSPAPNTEAFF. CDR3 bases: TGCAGTGCTAGTGTATCTCCAGCCCCGAACACTGAAGCTTTCTTT.

This clonotype was counted between two and nine times. The CDR3 region is CASSQIHNSPLHF. In DNA form, the CDR3 reads TGTGCCAGCAGCCAGATCCATAATTCACCCCTCCACTTT. V and J are TRBV3-1 and TRBJ1-6; D is unresolved. The CDR3 spans 13 residues. V was pared by 3 bases and J by 5 bases, with 5 bases between. Germline CDR1 reads LGHDT; CDR2 reads YNNKEL (reference sequence).

This clonotype has just a few counts. This chain uses TRBV7-9 with TRBJ2-1; 12 bases align to TRBD2. The CDR3 sequence is 20 residues long. Germline CDR1 reads SEHNR; CDR2 reads FQNEAQ (reference sequence). V gave up 3 bases and J gave up 0 bases; unmatched junction bases: 12. CDR3 protein: CASSLVVGLAGPSSYNEQFF. In nucleotides, the CDR3 is TGTGCCAGCAGCTTGGTGGTGGGACTAGCGGGCCCGAGCTCCTACAATGAGCAGTTCTTC.

The chain is built from TRBV20-1 and TRBJ2-7; 13 bases are shared with TRBD2. After removal of 0 bases from V and 0 bases from J, the junction contained 5 bases not matched to a gene. In germline, CDR1 is DFQATT, CDR2 SNEGSKA (reference sequence). The CDR3 has 17 amino acids. The CDR3: CSARDKTSGRSSYEQYF. CDR3 nucleotide sequence: TGCAGTGCTAGAGATAAGACTAGCGGGAGGAGCTCCTACGAGCAGTACTTC.

This chain's CDR3 is CASSLGIGTGDQPQHF. The CDR3, as DNA: TGTGCCAGCAGCTTAGGGATTGGGACAGGGGACCAGCCCCAGCATTTT. The chain links TRBV7-9 to TRBJ1-5; 10 bases agree with TRBD1. V dropped 1 base and J dropped 7; count of bases not matched to a gene: 7. The CDR3 covers 16 residues. Germline V gene data show CDR1 as SEHNR and CDR2 as FQNEAQ (reference sequence).

This chain links TRBV7-9 with TRBJ2-3; D remains unclear. Germline lookup yields CDR1 SEHNR and CDR2 FQNEAQ (reference sequence). V was pared by 3 bases and J by 7 bases, with 8 bases between. CDR3 length: 12 amino acids. The CDR3 protein is CASSLGSNTQYF. CDR3 in DNA: TGTGCCAGCAGCTTGGGATCCAATACGCAGTATTTT.

The chain is built from TRBV10-3 and TRBJ1-6; TRBD1 matches at 9 bases. This CDR3 comprises 17 residues. From germline, CDR1 is ENHRY and CDR2 SYGVKD. V was pared by 2 bases and J by 4 bases, with 6 bases of the junction left unmatched. CDR3: CAISEPGQGIYNSPLHF. The CDR3 nucleotides are TGTGCCATCAGTGAGCCCGGACAGGGGATATATAATTCACCCCTCCACTTT.

A few counts support this clonotype. V and J are TRBV29-1 and TRBJ2-1, with a weak D call TRBD2 (6 bases). CDR1 SQVTM and CDR2 ANQGSEA come from the germline V gene. Trimming pared 3 bases from V and 0 bases from J, leaving 12 bases between. CDR3 size: 15 residues. The CDR3 DNA is TGCAGCGTTGAGGGGGACTGCAGCTCCTACAATGAGCAGTTCTTC. It translates to CSVEGDCSSYNEQFF.

The chain joins TRBV6-5 to TRBJ1-6, with 7 bases fitting TRBD1. V lost 6 bases, J lost 3 bases, and 5 bases stayed unmatched. The CDR3 is 15 residues long. Germline CDR1 reads MNHEY; CDR2 reads SVGAGI. Here the CDR3 DNA reads TGTGCCAGCAGCCCAGACAGGGACTATAATTCACCCCTCCACTTT. It specifies CASSPDRDYNSPLHF.

V gene TRBV20-1 combines with J gene TRBJ2-7; TRBD1 agrees at 8 bases. The end of the DNA fits TRBJ2-5 better, so the J call may be wrong. CDR1 and CDR2 from the germline V gene are DFQATT and SNEGSKA (reference sequence). This CDR3 spans 12 amino acids. CDR3 coding DNA: TGCAGTGCCCCAGGACAGGGCAAGACCCAGTACTTC. Translating it yields CSAPGQGKTQYF.

The chain employs TRBV12-3 or TRBV12-4 and TRBJ1-1; D not resolved. Trimming removed 5 bases at V and 3 bases at J, with 10 bases between. This CDR3 region has 13 residues. Here the CDR3 DNA reads TGTGCCAGCAGTCCCGCTCGTCACACTGAAGCTTTCTTT. Translation gives CASSPARHTEAFF.

The rearrangement joins TRBV27 to TRBJ1-6, with D perhaps matching TRBD1 (5 bases). CDR1 is MNHEY, CDR2 SMNVEV, per germline (reference sequence). CDR3 length: 15 amino acids. The V and J ends lost 2 bases and 7 bases respectively, with 12 bases between them. The CDR3 reads CASSLGWGLNSPLHF. The CDR3 nucleotides read TGTGCCAGCAGTTTAGGGTGGGGCCTAAATTCACCCCTCCACTTT.

A word on this clonotype: One end of the junction is discordant with germline, which a read error may explain. V is TRBV12-3 or TRBV12-4 and J is TRBJ1-5, with 7 bases lining up with TRBD1. This CDR3 region has 19 residues. CDR3: CASNSFSPNRQGEHQPRHF. The CDR3 region has the DNA TGTGCCAGCAACTCATTTTCCCCCAATAGGCAGGGGGAACATCAGCCCCGGCATTTT.

The V call is TRBV12-3 or TRBV12-4, the J call TRBJ2-1; D is ambiguous. Trimming removed 4 bases from V and 8 bases from J, with 12 bases in between. CDR3 length: 13 residues. The CDR3 region has the DNA TGTGCCAGCAGTTGGGTGGAGAACGATGAGCAGTTCTTC. It specifies CASSWVENDEQFF.

A few counts support this clonotype. The chain joins TRBV27 to TRBJ2-7; 14 bases are shared with TRBD2. Trimming cost V 1 base and J 12 bases; bases outside gene matches: 5. CDR1 and CDR2 (germline): MNHEY, SMNVEV (reference sequence). This CDR3 contains 14 residues. CDR3 sequence: CASSLLGLAGVAYF. CDR3 nucleotides: TGTGCCAGCAGTTTATTGGGACTAGCGGGAGTCGCGTACTTC.

J is TRBJ2-1 and V is TRBV20-1; 8 bases are a match to TRBD1. This CDR3 comprises 14 residues. With 3 bases clipped from V and 4 bases from J, the junction kept 5 bases outside the gene matches. Germline CDR1 DFQATT, CDR2 SNEGSKA (reference sequence). CDR3 DNA sequence: TGCAGTGCTAGTTCCAGGGGGCAATACAATGAGCAGTTCTTC. Its translation: CSASSRGQYNEQFF.